This paragraph covers one TCR beta chain sequence. As processed by the authors: Reference gene primer amplification gave nucleated cell count estimates. TCRdb's table, derived via immunoSEQ multiplex PCR, lists solely in-frame clones and lacks some. V, J and clone size were drawn from that table, and D and trimming were deduced from the DNA. The profile shows some 260,000 clones, roughly 84% of them singletons. The data are from a study of blood T cell repertoires in COVID-19. Background on the study: Spain, Italy and the United States supplied samples that represented acute and convalescent COVID-19. T cells, B-cell-depleted T cells, or PBMCs supplied cDNA or gDNA.

Germline V lookup: CDR1 SGDLS, CDR2 YYNGEE. This CDR3 contains 16 residues. V was trimmed by 3 bases and J by 4 bases, leaving 17 bases between them. This rearrangement joins TRBV9 to TRBJ1-3; D not certain. Source material: peripheral blood. The sequence derives from a woman aged 18-29 years with acute or convalescent COVID-19. CDR3 residues: CASSERGTSSGNTIYF. For the CDR3, the DNA is TGTGCCAGCAGCGAGCGGGGAACCTCTTCCGGAAACACCATATATTTT.